One and the same sample provided the 18 T cell receptor beta chains below, sequenced in a study of Ad26.COV2.S vaccination and SARS-CoV-2 variants. Assay: immunoSEQ multiplex PCR; the TCRdb copy retains only in-frame clones and omits some. The sample records fewer than 800,000 clones, 89% being singletons. As to treatment: roughly 19 received Ad26.COV2.S at low or high dose, single or two shots; roughly five received placebo; per-sample allocation not given. Day 63 after the first injection of vaccine or placebo was the sampling time. Sequencing was performed on peripheral blood, taken in a trial of Ad26.COV2.S vaccine versus placebo. The receptors shown here come from a person between 18 and 65 years old who received the Ad26.COV2.S COVID-19 vaccine or a placebo.

Points on this clone: This same CDR3 is encoded by further DNA sequences in the sample. V usage is TRBV27 and J usage is TRBJ2-2; D gene ambiguous. The germline V gene has CDR1 MNHEY and CDR2 SMNVEV (reference sequence). The CDR3 extends over 13 amino acids. Trimming removed 0 bases at V and 4 bases at J, with 3 bases between. The DNA of the CDR3 is TGTGCCAGCAGTTTATCTGGCACCGGGGAGCTGTTTTTT. Translation: CASSLSGTGELFF.

This clone was detected once. The rearrangement uses TRBV11-3 and TRBJ2-1; a possible D gene is TRBD2 (5 bases). This CDR3 spans 16 amino acids. Trimming cost V 0 bases and J 3 bases, with 12 bases left between them. From germline, CDR1 is SGHNT and CDR2 YENEEA. CDR3 region: CASSLDVGVGYNEQFF. The CDR3 region has the DNA TGTGCCAGCAGCTTAGATGTGGGAGTGGGCTACAATGAGCAGTTCTTC.

There are many counts of this clone. The chain couples TRBV3-1 (or the pseudogene TRBV3-2) to TRBJ1-1, with TRBD1 as a possible D gene (5 bases). V was clipped by 1 base and J by 0 bases, with 12 bases between them. The CDR3 extends over 16 amino acids. Germline V lookup: CDR1 LGHDT, CDR2 YNNKEL (reference sequence). The CDR3 DNA follows: TGTGCCAGCAGCCAAGTTCCTAGGGGTATGAACACTGAAGCTTTCTTT. Encoded protein: CASSQVPRGMNTEAFF.

V and J are TRBV24-1 and TRBJ2-2; D is perhaps TRBD2 (5 bases). Germline CDR1 is KGHDR and CDR2 is SFDVKD. The CDR3 runs 15 residues. Trimming removed 4 bases from V and 1 base from J, with 9 bases in between. CDR3 sequence (DNA): TGTGCCACCAGTGACACCCGGGGGAACACCGGGGAGCTGTTTTTT. Protein: CATSDTRGNTGELFF.

The rearrangement uses TRBV3-1 (or the pseudogene TRBV3-2) and TRBJ2-7; 10 nucleotides align to TRBD2. With 3 bases clipped from V and 6 bases from J, the junction kept 14 bases outside the gene matches. CDR3 size: 17 residues. The germline CDR1 and CDR2 sequences are LGHDT and YNNKEL (reference sequence). CDR3 amino acids: CASSHPRGTAGGTEQYF. The CDR3 region has the DNA TGTGCCAGCAGCCACCCGAGGGGGACAGCGGGGGGGACCGAGCAGTACTTC.

The chain joins TRBV7-2 to TRBJ2-1, with D possibly TRBD1 on 6 matching bases. Per germline, CDR1 SGHTA and CDR2 FQGNSA. CDR3 length: 16 amino acids. With 4 bases removed from V and 8 bases from J, the gap between germline ends came to 21 bases. In DNA form, the CDR3 reads TGTGCCAGCAGCTCCGGGACATCTAACGTCGGACATGAGCAGTTCTTC. It yields the protein CASSSGTSNVGHEQFF.

The J gene is TRBJ2-3, the V gene TRBV5-4; D not certain. From germline, CDR1 is SGHNT and CDR2 YYREEE (reference sequence). Trimming left V 1 base short and J 6 bases short, with 3 bases between. CDR3 length: 11 residues. The CDR3 region has the DNA TGTGCCAGCAGCTTGCGGGATACGCAGTATTTT. Residues: CASSLRDTQYF.

This clone was detected a few times. For the CDR3, the DNA is TGTGCCAGCAGCCTAGGGGGCATCGGGGAGCTGTTTTTT. Translated: CASSLGGIGELFF. This chain joins TRBV27 and TRBJ2-2; 7 bases agree with TRBD1. The length of the CDR3 is 13 residues. Trimming took 6 bases from V and 7 from J; bases not matched to a gene: 5. Germline V gives CDR1 MNHEY, CDR2 SMNVEV (reference sequence).

V is TRBV9 and J is TRBJ2-5; 8 bases line up with TRBD1. CDR1 is SGDLS, CDR2 YYNGEE, per germline. V was clipped by 3 bases and J by 4 bases; unmatched bases: 8. CDR3 length: 15 amino acids. CDR3 in DNA: TGTGCCAGCAGCGGAGGTTCCGGGACAGGAGAGACCCAGTACTTC. Translating it yields CASSGGSGTGETQYF. The full variable domain, with the rest looked up from reference TRBV9 and TRBJ2-5, is DSGVTQTPKHLITATGQRVTLRCSPRSGDLSVYWYQQSLDQGLQFLIQYYNGEERAKGNILERFSAQQFPDLHSELNLSSLELGDSALYFCASSGGSGTGETQYFGPGTRLLVL.

A note on this clone: The sample holds other DNA sequences that translate to the same CDR3. The chain links TRBV18 to TRBJ1-1; D is uncertain. The CDR3 has 14 amino acids. Germline-derived CDR1 and CDR2 are KGHSH and LQKENI. V was pared by 3 bases and J by 1 base, with 9 bases between. CDR3 bases: TGTGCCAGCTCACCGGGCCAGGAGAACACTGAAGCTTTCTTT. Amino acids: CASSPGQENTEAFF. Together with reference TRBV18 and TRBJ1-1, the CDR3 gives the full variable domain: NAGVMQNPRHLVRRRGQEARLRCSPMKGHSHVYWYRQLPEEGLKFMVYLQKENIIDESGMPKERFSAEFPKEGPSILRIQQVVRGDSAAYFCASSPGQENTEAFFGQGTRLTVV.

This clone was found once. The genes are TRBV11-2 and TRBJ1-1; maybe TRBD1 (5 bases). With 5 bases removed from V and 0 bases from J, the gap between germline ends came to 7 bases. This CDR3 is built from 13 residues. In germline, CDR1 is SGHAT, CDR2 FQNNGV. The CDR3 DNA is TGTGCCAGCAGCGGACACATGAACACTGAAGCTTTCTTT. Translation: CASSGHMNTEAFF.

This chain joins TRBV5-1 and TRBJ2-1; D might be TRBD2 (5 bases). In germline, CDR1 is SGHRS, CDR2 YFSETQ. Trimming took 4 bases from V and 12 from J, leaving 23 bases between them. The CDR3 extends over 15 amino acids. The CDR3 is CASSPTPPSGSGQFF. In DNA form, the CDR3 reads TGCGCCAGCAGCCCGACGCCCCCATCGGGATCCGGGCAGTTCTTC.

The rearrangement links TRBV7-8 to TRBJ2-3; TRBD2 agrees at 10 bases. This CDR3 has 16 amino acids. V dropped 5 bases and J dropped 1; count of bases not matched to a gene: 6. The V gene's germline CDR1 is SGHVS and CDR2 FQNEAQ. The CDR3 reads CASSPGLAEGTDTQYF. In DNA, the CDR3 is TGTGCCAGCAGCCCCGGACTAGCGGAGGGCACAGATACGCAGTATTTT.

The CDR3 sequence: CATRTGGYEQYF. The DNA for the CDR3 is TGTGCCACCAGGACAGGGGGGTACGAGCAGTACTTC. V usage is TRBV24-1 and J usage is TRBJ2-7; 9 nucleotides line up with TRBD1. J lost 4 bases, V lost 7 bases, and 1 base had no gene match. The CDR3 loop spans 12 amino acids. From germline, CDR1 is KGHDR and CDR2 SFDVKD.

CDR3 sequence (DNA): TGTGCCAGTAGTATTGCTAGCGGGAGAGTTAATGAGCAGTTCTTC. This gives the protein CASSIASGRVNEQFF. The chain employs TRBV19 and TRBJ2-1; TRBD2 matches at 10 bases. The CDR3 length is 15 residues. Germline CDR1 LNHDA, CDR2 SQIVND (reference sequence). V lost 3 bases and J lost 7; bases outside the gene matches: 6.

In DNA, the CDR3 is TGCGCCGATAGAGGGGCCGATGAAGGAGGCTACACCTTC. Encoded protein: CADRGADEGGYTF. The rearrangement joins TRBV5-1 to TRBJ1-2, with a weak D call TRBD1 (5 bases). Germline V gives CDR1 SGHRS, CDR2 YFSETQ. V lost 10 bases, J lost 8 bases, and 21 bases lay in between. This CDR3 is 13 amino acids long.

The CDR3 sequence: CASSLTPTRTETQYF. The CDR3, as DNA: TGTGCCAGCAGCCTAACGCCGACTAGAACTGAGACCCAGTACTTC. The chain is built from TRBV5-4 and TRBJ2-5; maybe TRBD2 (6 bases). Germline CDR1 and CDR2: SGHNT and YYREEE (reference sequence). The CDR3 runs 15 residues. Trimming removed 4 bases from V and 5 bases from J, with 18 bases in between.

Regarding this clone: One end of the junction fails to match germline, which may point to a read error. The sample contains more than one DNA sequence encoding this CDR3. This chain connects TRBV11-2 to TRBJ2-2; D ambiguous. The CDR3 length is 14 residues. Germline-derived CDR1 and CDR2 are SGHAT and FQNNGV. The CDR3 DNA reads TGTGCCAGCAGCCTAGACCGTTACACCGGGGAGCTGTTTTTT. This translates into CASSLDRYTGELFF.